Shown below are 8 T cell receptor beta chains from a single sample sequenced in a study of graft-versus-host responses after intestinal transplantation. The assay was immunoSEQ multiplex PCR, and TCRdb's table has in-frame clones only and misses some. Among over 100,000 clones listed, 85% to 95% were seen once. No antigen has been identified for these receptors. The sample consisted of unstimulated CD8+ T cells sorted from spleen or lymph node cells, taken before transplant. The receptors derive from a human donor who was the organ donor for an intestinal transplant.

V and J are TRBV7-2 and TRBJ2-7, with no clear D. CDR1 and CDR2 from the germline V gene are SGHTA and FQGNSA. The CDR3 runs 15 residues. The V and J ends lost 2 bases and 2 bases respectively, with 13 bases between them. The CDR3 region has the DNA TGTGCCAGCAGCTTAAAGGGAACGGCGACCTACGAGCAGTACTTC. It specifies CASSLKGTATYEQYF.

This sequence joins TRBV12-5 and TRBJ2-5; maybe TRBD1 (6 bases). Germline V lookup: CDR1 LGHNT, CDR2 FRNRAP. This CDR3 comprises 13 residues. V lost 6 bases and J 0 bases, leaving 8 bases between the germline ends. This chain's CDR3 is CASGGTNQETQYF. CDR3 sequence (DNA): TGTGCTAGTGGGGGGACAAACCAAGAGACCCAGTACTTC.

This clone was observed a single time. The genes are TRBV2 and TRBJ2-3; D unresolved. The CDR3 runs to 15 residues. V lost 3 bases and J lost 3, with 13 bases in between. CDR1 is SNHLY and CDR2 is FYNNEI in the germline V gene. The DNA of the CDR3 is TGTGCCAGCAGTGAGATCCCGGTAGAAACAGATACGCAGTATTTT. Its protein product is CASSEIPVETDTQYF.

This clone was recorded only once. The chain carries TRBV5-8 and TRBJ1-5; D not certain. The V gene's germline CDR1 is SGHTS and CDR2 YDEGEE. Trimming left V 2 bases short and J 4 bases short, with 1 base between. This CDR3 has 11 residues. Here the CDR3 reads CASSFNQPQHF. Here the CDR3 DNA reads TGTGCCAGCAGCTTTAATCAGCCCCAGCATTTT.

The rearrangement links TRBV7-9 to TRBJ2-5, with 7 bases that match TRBD2. Losses at the gene ends were 1 base for V and 4 bases for J; bases not matched to a gene: 9. The CDR3 has 16 amino acids. Germline CDR1 is SEHNR and CDR2 is FQNEAQ (reference sequence). The CDR3 region is CASSLVRTGGGETQYF. The CDR3, as DNA: TGTGCCAGCAGCTTAGTCAGGACGGGAGGAGGAGAGACCCAGTACTTC.

V usage is TRBV7-3 and J usage is TRBJ2-5; D is perhaps TRBD2 (6 bases). Germline values: CDR1 SGHTA, CDR2 FQGTGA. Trimming cost V 1 base and J 5 bases, with 17 bases left between them. The CDR3 is 16 residues long. The CDR3 region is CASSLKGRASEETQYF. CDR3 DNA sequence: TGTGCCAGCAGCTTAAAAGGGCGGGCTAGCGAGGAGACCCAGTACTTC.

The chain uses TRBV21-1 and TRBJ1-2. TRBV21-1 is flagged as a pseudogene. The CDR3 totals 13 residues. The CDR3 bases are TGTGCCAGCAGCAAACTCTTCGACTATGGCTACACCTTC. Its protein is CASSKLFDYGYTF.

The chain carries TRBV5-1 and TRBJ2-3, with D unresolved. CDR3 length: 14 residues. Per the germline V gene, CDR1 is SGHRS and CDR2 is YFSETQ. The V gene lost 0 bases and the J gene lost 1 base, with 6 bases spanning the gap. DNA for the CDR3: TGCGCCAGCAGCTTGGCGAAGGGCACAGATACGCAGTATTTT. Encoded protein: CASSLAKGTDTQYF.